Below are 30 T cell receptor beta chains sequenced from a single sample in a study of control samples from healthy donors and cancer patients. The data were produced by immunoSEQ multiplex PCR, yet TCRdb's version contains in-frame clones alone and is incomplete. The table lists about 95,000 clones, about 89% of them singletons. Sequencing was performed on blood. The receptors shown here come from a woman in her twenties or thirties in good health.

This sequence joins TRBV2 and TRBJ2-4, with a weak D call TRBD1 (6 bases). This CDR3 has 13 amino acids. The germline V gene encodes CDR1 SNHLY and CDR2 FYNNEI. V dropped 7 bases and J dropped 0 bases, with 7 bases sitting between them. This CDR3 reads CASKGEAKNIQYF. CDR3 nucleotides: TGTGCCAGCAAGGGGGAAGCCAAAAACATTCAGTACTTC.

This rearrangement joins TRBV19 to TRBJ2-1; D might be TRBD2 (5 bases). V was clipped by 5 bases and J by 5 bases, with 10 bases between them. This CDR3 spans 13 amino acids. Germline V gene sequence: CDR1 LNHDA, CDR2 SQIVND (reference sequence). The CDR3 sequence: CASSLAGNNEQFF. The CDR3 nucleotides are TGTGCCAGTAGTCTAGCAGGAAACAATGAGCAGTTCTTC. Full variable domain (missing parts from reference TRBV19 and TRBJ2-1): DGGITQSPKYLFRKEGQNVTLSCEQNLNHDAMYWYRQDPGQGLRLIYYSQIVNDFQKGDIAEGYSVSREKKESFPLTVTSAQKNPTAFYLCASSLAGNNEQFFGPGTRLTVL.

The CDR3 reads CASSPERADNSPLHF. The CDR3 DNA reads TGTGCCAGCTCACCGGAGAGGGCCGATAATTCACCCCTCCACTTT. V and J are TRBV18 and TRBJ1-6; unclear D gene. The CDR3 runs 15 residues. Looked up from germline, CDR1 is KGHSH and CDR2 is LQKENI. V was clipped by 3 bases and J by 5 bases, with 11 bases between them.

V is TRBV10-3 and J is TRBJ2-2; no firm D call. CDR1 and CDR2 (germline): ENHRY, SYGVKD. V gave up 11 bases and J gave up 2 bases, with 9 bases separating them. The CDR3 length is 12 residues. The CDR3 is CASSDNTGELFF. DNA of the CDR3: TGTGCCTCAAGCGATAACACCGGGGAGCTGTTTTTT.

The CDR3 sequence: CASSVGREFKETQYF. The CDR3 DNA reads as TGTGCCAGCAGCGTAGGCCGTGAGTTTAAGGAGACCCAGTACTTC. The chain links TRBV9 to TRBJ2-5; no reliable D call. The CDR3 is 15 amino acids. V shed 0 bases and J shed 5 bases, with 14 bases lying between them. Germline V gene lookup returns CDR1 SGDLS and CDR2 YYNGEE.

This sequence joins TRBV19 and TRBJ1-2; 7 bases are shared with TRBD1. The V and J ends lost 4 bases and 8 bases, in that order; junction bases with no gene match: 7. The germline gives CDR1 LNHDA, CDR2 SQIVND (reference sequence). The CDR3 runs 13 residues. CDR3 nucleotides: TGTGCCAGTAGTACGCCACAGGGACAGGGCTACACCTTC. Its translation is CASSTPQGQGYTF.

The chain has TRBV5-1 and TRBJ2-7, with 8 bases aligning to TRBD1. The CDR3 runs to 15 residues. Germline trimming cut 4 bases from V and 2 bases from J; bases unmatched to any gene: 8. Per the germline V gene, CDR1 is SGHRS and CDR2 is YFSETQ. DNA for the CDR3: TGCGCCAGCAGCCCGCGGACAGGGAATACCTACGAGCAGTACTTC. Translating gives CASSPRTGNTYEQYF.

This rearrangement joins TRBV6-5 to TRBJ2-6, with D tentatively TRBD1 (6 bases). This CDR3 is 15 amino acids long. Germline V CDR1 and CDR2: MNHEY, SVGAGI. Trimming shortened V by 5 bases and J by 3 bases, and 11 bases separated the two germline ends. CDR3 protein: CASSLRGYGANVLTF. The CDR3 coding sequence is TGTGCCAGCAGTCTCAGGGGTTATGGGGCCAACGTCCTGACTTTC.

The gene calls are TRBV7-9 and TRBJ1-1; D gene unclear. Germline V gives CDR1 SEHNR, CDR2 FQNEAQ (reference sequence). The CDR3 is 13 amino acids. V gave up 2 bases and J gave up 0 bases, with 4 bases separating them. In DNA form, the CDR3 reads TGTGCCAGCAGCTTACAGATGAACACTGAAGCTTTCTTT. It translates to CASSLQMNTEAFF.

The V gene is TRBV30, the J gene TRBJ1-6, with TRBD1 identical over 9 bases. Trimming removed 2 bases from V and 7 bases from J; junction bases left unmatched: 3. The germline CDR1 and CDR2 sequences are GTSNPN and SVGIG (reference sequence). The CDR3 length is 14 residues. CDR3 region: CAWSKGTGNSPLHF. In nucleotides, the CDR3 is TGTGCCTGGAGTAAAGGGACAGGGAATTCACCCCTCCACTTT.

This chain joins TRBV11-2 and TRBJ2-1; 8 bases map to TRBD2. Germline CDR1 reads SGHAT; CDR2 reads FQNNGV. This CDR3 has 15 residues. The V and J ends lost 3 bases and 8 bases, in that order; junction bases with no gene match: 9. DNA for the CDR3: TGTGCCAGCAGCTTTGCCAGCGGGAGATTGGATGAGCAGTTCTTC. Protein product: CASSFASGRLDEQFF.

The gene calls are TRBV7-9 and TRBJ2-2; tentatively, D is TRBD2 (5 bases). Trimming took off 8 bases at V and 5 bases at J, with 18 bases between the two ends. Germline V gives CDR1 SEHNR, CDR2 FQNEAQ (reference sequence). The length of the CDR3 is 15 residues. The CDR3 region is CASRRQAVETGELFF. The CDR3 bases are TGTGCCAGCCGGAGGCAGGCAGTGGAGACCGGGGAGCTGTTTTTT.

The J gene is TRBJ2-2, the V gene TRBV6-1; D is possibly TRBD1 or TRBD2 (6 bases each). CDR1 is MNHNS and CDR2 is SASEGT in the germline V gene. The germline V and J ends were trimmed by 0 bases and 5 bases, with 16 bases remaining between them. This CDR3 is built from 17 residues. Written as DNA, the CDR3 is TGTGCCAGCAGTGAAGCCTCCCCGAAGGGGGGTACCGGGGAGCTGTTTTTT. Encoded protein: CASSEASPKGGTGELFF.

This clone came up once. The rearrangement links TRBV2 to TRBJ1-5; D possibly corresponds to TRBD1 (5 bases). Germline assignment: CDR1 SNHLY and CDR2 FYNNEI. The CDR3 length is 14 residues. The V and J ends lost 8 bases and 1 base respectively, with 12 bases between them. The CDR3 reads CASGWQGSNQPQHF. DNA of the CDR3: TGTGCCAGCGGGTGGCAGGGCAGCAATCAGCCCCAGCATTTT.

This clone was recorded once. V gene TRBV2 combines with J gene TRBJ1-2, with D unclear. V was trimmed by 6 bases and J by 8 bases, leaving 13 bases between them. There are 12 residues in the CDR3. Germline assignment: CDR1 SNHLY and CDR2 FYNNEI. The CDR3 region has the DNA TGTGCCAGCAGCCCTGAAGGAATAGGCTACACCTTC. Translation: CASSPEGIGYTF.

This clone has only one observation. The chain employs TRBV9 and TRBJ1-2; 8 bases are a match to TRBD1. The germline V gene has CDR1 SGDLS and CDR2 YYNGEE. The J segment lost 5 bases and the V segment lost 3 bases, leaving 9 bases of the junction unmatched. This CDR3 has 15 residues. The CDR3 reads CASSAAQDRVYGYTF. CDR3 bases: TGTGCCAGCAGCGCTGCCCAGGACAGGGTTTATGGCTACACCTTC.

The chain combines TRBV5-1 with TRBJ2-5; no firm D call. V lost 2 bases, J lost 3 bases, and 2 bases lay in between. Germline assignment: CDR1 SGHRS and CDR2 YFSETQ. The CDR3 runs to 11 residues. CDR3: CASSFEETQYF. The CDR3 DNA follows: TGCGCCAGCAGCTTTGAAGAGACCCAGTACTTC.

The CDR3 DNA reads as TGTGCCAGTAGTGATACACAGGGATTCTGGAGCGAGCAGTACTTC. Translated: CASSDTQGFWSEQYF. V gene TRBV19 combines with J gene TRBJ2-7; TRBD1 is a possible D gene (6 bases). The CDR3 runs to 15 residues. CDR1 LNHDA and CDR2 SQIVND come from the germline V gene (reference sequence). V gave up 5 bases and J gave up 6 bases, with 20 bases separating them. Filled out from reference TRBV19 and TRBJ2-7, the complete variable domain reads DGGITQSPKYLFRKEGQNVTLSCEQNLNHDAMYWYRQDPGQGLRLIYYSQIVNDFQKGDIAEGYSVSREKKESFPLTVTSAQKNPTAFYLCASSDTQGFWSEQYFGPGTRLTVT.

The chain is built from TRBV3-1 (or the pseudogene TRBV3-2) and TRBJ2-3; D is possibly TRBD2 (6 bases). V was pared by 2 bases and J by 2 bases, with 17 bases between. Germline V CDR1 and CDR2: LGHDT, YNNKEL (reference sequence). The CDR3 loop spans 17 amino acids. The CDR3 DNA reads TGTGCCAGCAGCCAATCGGAGCCAGCGGGCTACACAGATACGCAGTATTTT. It translates to CASSQSEPAGYTDTQYF.

The chain uses TRBV9 and TRBJ1-4; D may be TRBD1 (6 bases). V lost 3 bases, J lost 8 bases, and 26 bases lay in between. Germline assignment: CDR1 SGDLS and CDR2 YYNGEE. The CDR3 runs 18 residues. The CDR3 nucleotides read TGTGCCAGCAGCGACAAGACAGGAAACTTCCTATCCTCGGAAAAACTGTTTTTT. Residues: CASSDKTGNFLSSEKLFF.

The chain combines TRBV7-9 with TRBJ2-3; D is uncertain. V was pared by 5 bases and J by 4 bases, with 10 bases between. Germline V gene lookup returns CDR1 SEHNR and CDR2 FQNEAQ (reference sequence). The CDR3 consists of 13 residues. The CDR3 protein is CASSPRLPDTQYF. The CDR3 region has the DNA TGTGCCAGCAGCCCCCGACTCCCAGATACGCAGTATTTT.

This sequence joins TRBV5-4 and TRBJ1-1, with D uncertain. The CDR3 contains 14 residues. V was clipped by 1 base and J by 1 base, with 8 bases between them. CDR1 SGHNT and CDR2 YYREEE come from the germline V gene (reference sequence). The CDR3 region is CASSLSQANTEAFF. The CDR3 DNA follows: TGTGCCAGCAGCTTGTCCCAGGCGAACACTGAAGCTTTCTTT.

J is TRBJ1-4 and V is TRBV5-1; TRBD1 is a possible D gene (6 bases). Germline V gene data show CDR1 as SGHRS and CDR2 as YFSETQ. The CDR3 has 15 residues. The V end lost 4 bases, the J end lost 4 bases, and 14 bases lay between the germline ends. The CDR3 region has the DNA TGCGCCAGCAGCCCACAAAGGACAGTTAATGAAAAACTGTTTTTT. Translating gives CASSPQRTVNEKLFF.

This clone has only one observation. The chain carries TRBV7-5 and TRBJ1-2; no check of the table's D call, TRBD1, against the DNA was made. TRBV7-5 is noted as a pseudogene. The CDR3 sequence is 15 residues long. Here the CDR3 DNA reads TGTGTCAGAAGCTATTCCGGGACAGTACACTTAGGCTACACCTTC. It translates to CVRSYSGTVHLGYTF.

This clone appeared a single time. The J gene is TRBJ2-3, the V gene TRBV5-1; D unresolved. The CDR3 sequence is 14 residues long. From germline, CDR1 is SGHRS and CDR2 YFSETQ. Trimming removed 0 bases at V and 0 bases at J, with 5 bases between. The CDR3 sequence: CASSLDTSTDTQYF. The CDR3 DNA reads TGCGCCAGCAGCTTGGACACCAGCACAGATACGCAGTATTTT.

The table lists this clone with a few counts. The V and J genes are TRBV11-2 and TRBJ2-3; 14 positions agree with TRBD2. This CDR3 is 18 amino acids long. With 5 bases clipped from V and 6 bases from J, the junction kept 13 bases outside the gene matches. The germline V gene has CDR1 SGHAT and CDR2 FQNNGV. The CDR3 DNA is TGTGCCAGCAGCCCAAGACTAGCGGGAGGGCGAGGGGTGGATACGCAGTATTTT. It yields the protein CASSPRLAGGRGVDTQYF.

CDR3 amino acids: CASSFDPGTVEQYF. CDR3 bases: TGTGCCAGCAGCTTCGATCCGGGGACAGTCGAGCAGTACTTC. The V call is TRBV11-3, the J call TRBJ2-7; 7 bases agree with TRBD1. The germline CDR1 and CDR2 sequences are SGHNT and YENEEA. The CDR3 covers 14 residues. J lost 6 bases, V lost 3 bases, and 8 bases had no gene match.

V gene TRBV12-3 or TRBV12-4 combines with J gene TRBJ1-2, with D unclear. CDR3 length equals 13 residues. Trimming stripped 4 bases from V and 5 bases from J, with 11 bases between. The CDR3 sequence is CASSSAASYGYTF. CDR3 DNA sequence: TGTGCCAGCAGTTCAGCAGCAAGTTATGGCTACACCTTC.

The chain couples TRBV11-1 to TRBJ2-3; the match to TRBD2 covers 7 bases. The V segment lost 5 bases and the J segment 2 bases; nucleotides outside the gene matches: 7. The length of the CDR3 is 15 residues. Germline values: CDR1 SGHAT, CDR2 FQDESV (reference sequence). CDR3 residues: CASSHTRLATDTQYF. The CDR3 DNA reads TGTGCCAGCAGCCATACAAGACTAGCCACAGATACGCAGTATTTT.

The chain has TRBV28 and TRBJ2-5; perhaps D is TRBD1 or TRBD2 (7 bases each). Trimming left V 6 bases short and J 9 bases short, with 14 bases between. The CDR3 is 12 residues long. CDR1 is MDHEN and CDR2 is SYDVKM in the germline V gene. Here the CDR3 reads CASRPQGGAQYF. DNA of the CDR3: TGTGCCAGCAGACCCCAGGGGGGGGCCCAGTACTTC.